The rows below give T cell receptor beta chains drawn from one sample of a study of cytomegalovirus exposure and HLA in healthy donors. The table came from immunoSEQ multiplex PCR; TCRdb's copy has only in-frame clones and leaves some out. The repertoire consists of about 57,000 clones, with about four fifths occurring once and the leading ten covering 6.8%. Sample: PBMCs. Every receptor here comes from a man aged 25-45 years in good health and CMV-seropositive. The conserved cysteine and the conserved F or W are not part of the CDR3 here. Fields, in order: V gene, J gene, CDR3 protein.

V: TRBV9; J: TRBJ1-1; CDR3: ASSTGTSLNTEAF
V: TRBV11-2; J: TRBJ1-2; CDR3: ASSPIAGTQGDYGYT
V: TRBV28; J: TRBJ1-2; CDR3: ASSTTGLGYT
V: TRBV9; J: TRBJ2-7; CDR3: ASSASRRSDYLYEQY
V: TRBV6-5; J: TRBJ2-2; CDR3: ASSRQGIYTGELF
V: TRBV28; J: TRBJ2-1; CDR3: ASSPTRYEQF
V: TRBV28; J: TRBJ1-1; CDR3: ASSFRTGARGGAF
V: TRBV11-2; J: TRBJ1-3; CDR3: ASSLSAAGNTIY
V: TRBV5-1; J: TRBJ2-7; CDR3: ASSLGTSPTGEQY
V: TRBV28; J: TRBJ1-5; CDR3: ASTTRWGNQPQH
V: TRBV5-6; J: TRBJ1-1; CDR3: ASSSYTAMRAF
V: TRBV9; J: TRBJ2-1; CDR3: ASSPGGGEQF
V: TRBV5-1; J: TRBJ1-5; CDR3: ASSDGQGLQPQH
V: TRBV15; J: TRBJ1-5; CDR3: ATSRDFGARQPQH
V: TRBV30; J: TRBJ1-2; CDR3: AWSEPQGGATGYGYT
V: TRBV6-5; J: TRBJ2-1; CDR3: ASGELAEQF
V: TRBV7-2; J: TRBJ1-1; CDR3: ASSPGLPNTEAF
V: TRBV27; J: TRBJ1-6; CDR3: ASSLEYRLSSYNSPLH
V: TRBV2; J: TRBJ2-3; CDR3: ASRRTQLAGTSTDTQY
V: TRBV4-1; J: TRBJ1-2; CDR3: ASSKDPRPYGYT
V: TRBV4-3; J: TRBJ1-2; CDR3: ASSQFGGGYGYT
V: TRBV11-2; J: TRBJ2-7; CDR3: ASSPEGAVPTYEQY
V: TRBV6-4; J: TRBJ2-2; CDR3: ASSGTSTGELF
V: TRBV5-6; J: TRBJ1-4; CDR3: ASSYETREKLF
V: TRBV10-3; J: TRBJ1-2; CDR3: AISAGRGEYGYT
V: TRBV6-1; J: TRBJ1-3; CDR3: ASTRQGAGNTIY
V: TRBV7-2; J: TRBJ1-1; CDR3: ASSFAYRGNTEAF
V: TRBV19; J: TRBJ1-3; CDR3: ASRDRHSSGDTIY
V: TRBV18; J: TRBJ2-5; CDR3: ASSLGDSLETQY
V: TRBV4-3; J: TRBJ2-7; CDR3: ASSQARGNYEQY
V: TRBV6-1; J: TRBJ1-1; CDR3: ASSESGFGAF
V: TRBV7-2; J: TRBJ1-4; CDR3: ASSSLGVLSEKLF
V: TRBV5-1; J: TRBJ2-4; CDR3: ASSLMGGEDIQY
V: TRBV5-1; J: TRBJ2-7; CDR3: ASSFRPGTDSYEQY
V: TRBV12-5; J: TRBJ2-1; CDR3: ASGLAQGAYYNEQF
V: TRBV19; J: TRBJ1-5; CDR3: ATRRPGGANQPQH
V: TRBV6-5; J: TRBJ2-7; CDR3: ASSRDRPSYEQY
V: TRBV4-1; J: TRBJ1-5; CDR3: ASSHQGLSQPQH
V: TRBV28; J: TRBJ2-3; CDR3: ASSSLKRGLTDTQY
V: TRBV19; J: TRBJ1-2; CDR3: ASSMGKGLIGYT
V: TRBV4-1; J: TRBJ2-3; CDR3: ASSSLGSGGATDTQY
V: TRBV4-1; J: TRBJ1-4; CDR3: ASSQLGGPEKLF
V: TRBV5-1; J: TRBJ1-5; CDR3: ASRSDSNQPQH
V: TRBV18; J: TRBJ1-2; CDR3: ASSPPLGNYGYT
V: TRBV2; J: TRBJ1-2; CDR3: ASSERDSNGYT
V: TRBV11-1; J: TRBJ2-1; CDR3: ASSGSGGRSYNEQF
V: TRBV10-3; J: TRBJ1-5; CDR3: AISVGLDQPQH
V: TRBV6-1; J: TRBJ2-2; CDR3: ASSEMRRSTGELF
V: TRBV29-1; J: TRBJ2-5; CDR3: SVAKWDRGGETQY
V: TRBV4-1; J: NA; CDR3: ASSPPSHEQY
V: TRBV7-2; J: TRBJ1-5; CDR3: ASSSPVEGYQPQH
V: TRBV7-2; J: TRBJ2-5; CDR3: ASSLARGGVETQY
V: TRBV7-9; J: TRBJ1-5; CDR3: ASSLYKQGGNQPQH
V: TRBV28; J: TRBJ1-1; CDR3: ASTEMNTEAF
V: TRBV6-6; J: TRBJ2-1; CDR3: ATRFPPQAGDNEQF